The count of the clone carrying this TCR beta chain is one. The data are from a study of technical replicates of blood from several donors. The data were produced by immunoSEQ multiplex PCR, yet TCRdb's version contains in-frame clones alone and is incomplete. The sample contains about 98,000 clones, roughly 95% of which appear only once. Germline CDR1 is MNHEY and CDR2 is SMNVEV (reference sequence). The CDR3 has 15 amino acids. V gave up 6 bases and J gave up 0 bases, with 11 bases separating them. This sequence was found in a human donor in good health. The rearrangement joins TRBV27 to TRBJ2-2, with D possibly matching TRBD2 (6 bases). Sequences were obtained from T cells isolated from PBMCs. CDR3 loop: CASSMTRSNTGELFF. The CDR3, as DNA: TGTGCCAGCAGCATGACTAGGTCGAACACCGGGGAGCTGTTTTTT.